This TCR beta chain was captured by sequencing in a study of cytomegalovirus exposure and HLA in healthy donors. Regarding this clone: Its target is not known.

CDR3 length: 15 amino acids. The V and J ends lost 4 bases and 4 bases respectively, with 16 bases between them. The germline CDR1 and CDR2 sequences are MNHEY and SMNVEV (reference sequence). General study points: Prediction of most subjects' HLA-A and HLA-B alleles by TCR beta sequences was reportedly accurate. TCR beta chains associated with HLA were, in a later analysis, more clonally expanded than equally common others.

Primers included in the PCR were 60 Vbeta and 13 Jbeta primers. Assay: immunoSEQ multiplex PCR; the TCRdb copy retains only in-frame clones and omits some. The sample shows over 100,000 clones, about 80% of them seen only once. This clonotype originated in a woman between 45 and 60 years old in good health and CMV-seropositive. The genes are TRBV27 and TRBJ2-5, with D tentatively TRBD2 (6 bases). Input material: PBMCs. The CDR3 protein is CASSYSVLGGETQYF. The DNA for the CDR3 is TGTGCCAGCAGTTATTCAGTGCTGGGAGGAGAGACCCAGTACTTC.